These 8 T cell receptor beta chains were all obtained from the same sample, sequenced in a study of identical twins. One entry per CDR3 protein, called by TCRdb with MiXCR from the 5' RACE reads. The table has 500,000 to 650,000 distinct CDR3 sequences, about 7.6% seen once; the top ten hold roughly 1.6%. These data also formed part of another study, on yellow fever vaccine responses in identical twins.

Input material: PBMCs. These receptors were obtained from a young woman in good health.

This clonotype occurred a few times. The rearrangement uses TRBV7-2 and TRBJ1-1, with 10 positions matching TRBD1. The CDR3 spans 16 residues. CDR1 is SGHTA and CDR2 is FQGNSA in the germline V gene. V was clipped by 2 bases and J by 5 bases; unmatched bases: 8. The CDR3 is CASSLSGTGVGTEAFF. CDR3 DNA: TGTGCCAGCAGCTTATCAGGGACAGGGGTGGGTACTGAAGCTTTCTTT.

The chain has TRBV20-1 and TRBJ1-6, with TRBD1 as a possible D gene (6 bases). CDR1 DFQATT and CDR2 SNEGSKA come from the germline V gene (reference sequence). V dropped 0 bases and J dropped 8 bases, with 17 bases sitting between them. The CDR3 has 16 amino acids. CDR3 coding DNA: TGCAGTGCTAGAGAAATCCGGGACACCAGGGATTCACCCCTCCACTTT. Translated, it gives CSAREIRDTRDSPLHF.

The table lists this clonotype with a few counts. The chain has TRBV12-3 or TRBV12-4 and TRBJ2-1; 8 nucleotides match TRBD1. The CDR3 spans 15 residues. The J segment lost 8 bases and the V segment lost 5 bases, leaving 11 bases of the junction unmatched. The CDR3 region has the DNA TGTGCCAGCAGTCACCCCCTGGACAGGGCTTATGAGCAGTTCTTC. Encoded protein: CASSHPLDRAYEQFF.

This clonotype was detected only a few times. The chain employs TRBV5-1 and TRBJ2-1, with 12 bases matching TRBD2. The length of the CDR3 is 15 residues. With V trimmed by 3 bases and J by 6 bases, 4 bases remained unmatched. In germline, CDR1 is SGHRS, CDR2 YFSETQ. CDR3 sequence reads: CASSSTSGSANEQFF. DNA of the CDR3: TGCGCCAGCAGCTCGACTAGCGGGAGTGCCAATGAGCAGTTCTTC.

This clonotype was counted between two and nine times. The V and J genes are TRBV11-2 and TRBJ2-3; 10 nucleotides line up with TRBD2. Germline V gene sequence: CDR1 SGHAT, CDR2 FQNNGV. The CDR3 spans 16 residues. Trimming at V came to 4 bases and at J to 7 bases, leaving 11 bases not matched to a gene. Here the CDR3 reads CASSSTLAGSSNTQYF. In nucleotides, the CDR3 is TGTGCCAGCAGCTCCACACTAGCGGGGTCGTCGAATACGCAGTATTTT.

With regard to this clonotype: Germline is not matched at one junction end, which may reflect a read error. The V gene is TRBV4-1, the J gene TRBJ2-3, with unresolved D. The CDR3 is made up of 17 amino acids. Germline V gene lookup returns CDR1 MGHRA and CDR2 YSYEKL. The DNA for the CDR3 is TGCGCCAGCAGCCAAGATGCGCGGACGGATGGCACAGATACGGAGTATTTT. It codes for CASSQDARTDGTDTEYF.

This clonotype was picked up a small number of times. This rearrangement joins TRBV28 to TRBJ1-3, with D possibly being TRBD1 (6 bases). The CDR3 runs 15 residues. V lost 2 bases and J lost 0, with 8 bases in between. Germline loops: CDR1 MDHEN, CDR2 SYDVKM. The CDR3 sequence: CASSLAGDSGNTIYF. Written as DNA, the CDR3 is TGTGCCAGCAGTTTAGCAGGGGACTCTGGAAACACCATATATTTT.

The rearrangement joins TRBV5-1 to TRBJ1-4; possible D gene TRBD1, 6 bases. Trimming cost V 2 bases and J 6 bases, with 14 bases left between them. The CDR3 has 15 amino acids. Germline V gene lookup returns CDR1 SGHRS and CDR2 YFSETQ. The chain's CDR3 is CASSFGTTIDEKLFF. As DNA, the CDR3 is TGCGCCAGCAGCTTTGGGACAACAATTGATGAAAAACTGTTTTTT.